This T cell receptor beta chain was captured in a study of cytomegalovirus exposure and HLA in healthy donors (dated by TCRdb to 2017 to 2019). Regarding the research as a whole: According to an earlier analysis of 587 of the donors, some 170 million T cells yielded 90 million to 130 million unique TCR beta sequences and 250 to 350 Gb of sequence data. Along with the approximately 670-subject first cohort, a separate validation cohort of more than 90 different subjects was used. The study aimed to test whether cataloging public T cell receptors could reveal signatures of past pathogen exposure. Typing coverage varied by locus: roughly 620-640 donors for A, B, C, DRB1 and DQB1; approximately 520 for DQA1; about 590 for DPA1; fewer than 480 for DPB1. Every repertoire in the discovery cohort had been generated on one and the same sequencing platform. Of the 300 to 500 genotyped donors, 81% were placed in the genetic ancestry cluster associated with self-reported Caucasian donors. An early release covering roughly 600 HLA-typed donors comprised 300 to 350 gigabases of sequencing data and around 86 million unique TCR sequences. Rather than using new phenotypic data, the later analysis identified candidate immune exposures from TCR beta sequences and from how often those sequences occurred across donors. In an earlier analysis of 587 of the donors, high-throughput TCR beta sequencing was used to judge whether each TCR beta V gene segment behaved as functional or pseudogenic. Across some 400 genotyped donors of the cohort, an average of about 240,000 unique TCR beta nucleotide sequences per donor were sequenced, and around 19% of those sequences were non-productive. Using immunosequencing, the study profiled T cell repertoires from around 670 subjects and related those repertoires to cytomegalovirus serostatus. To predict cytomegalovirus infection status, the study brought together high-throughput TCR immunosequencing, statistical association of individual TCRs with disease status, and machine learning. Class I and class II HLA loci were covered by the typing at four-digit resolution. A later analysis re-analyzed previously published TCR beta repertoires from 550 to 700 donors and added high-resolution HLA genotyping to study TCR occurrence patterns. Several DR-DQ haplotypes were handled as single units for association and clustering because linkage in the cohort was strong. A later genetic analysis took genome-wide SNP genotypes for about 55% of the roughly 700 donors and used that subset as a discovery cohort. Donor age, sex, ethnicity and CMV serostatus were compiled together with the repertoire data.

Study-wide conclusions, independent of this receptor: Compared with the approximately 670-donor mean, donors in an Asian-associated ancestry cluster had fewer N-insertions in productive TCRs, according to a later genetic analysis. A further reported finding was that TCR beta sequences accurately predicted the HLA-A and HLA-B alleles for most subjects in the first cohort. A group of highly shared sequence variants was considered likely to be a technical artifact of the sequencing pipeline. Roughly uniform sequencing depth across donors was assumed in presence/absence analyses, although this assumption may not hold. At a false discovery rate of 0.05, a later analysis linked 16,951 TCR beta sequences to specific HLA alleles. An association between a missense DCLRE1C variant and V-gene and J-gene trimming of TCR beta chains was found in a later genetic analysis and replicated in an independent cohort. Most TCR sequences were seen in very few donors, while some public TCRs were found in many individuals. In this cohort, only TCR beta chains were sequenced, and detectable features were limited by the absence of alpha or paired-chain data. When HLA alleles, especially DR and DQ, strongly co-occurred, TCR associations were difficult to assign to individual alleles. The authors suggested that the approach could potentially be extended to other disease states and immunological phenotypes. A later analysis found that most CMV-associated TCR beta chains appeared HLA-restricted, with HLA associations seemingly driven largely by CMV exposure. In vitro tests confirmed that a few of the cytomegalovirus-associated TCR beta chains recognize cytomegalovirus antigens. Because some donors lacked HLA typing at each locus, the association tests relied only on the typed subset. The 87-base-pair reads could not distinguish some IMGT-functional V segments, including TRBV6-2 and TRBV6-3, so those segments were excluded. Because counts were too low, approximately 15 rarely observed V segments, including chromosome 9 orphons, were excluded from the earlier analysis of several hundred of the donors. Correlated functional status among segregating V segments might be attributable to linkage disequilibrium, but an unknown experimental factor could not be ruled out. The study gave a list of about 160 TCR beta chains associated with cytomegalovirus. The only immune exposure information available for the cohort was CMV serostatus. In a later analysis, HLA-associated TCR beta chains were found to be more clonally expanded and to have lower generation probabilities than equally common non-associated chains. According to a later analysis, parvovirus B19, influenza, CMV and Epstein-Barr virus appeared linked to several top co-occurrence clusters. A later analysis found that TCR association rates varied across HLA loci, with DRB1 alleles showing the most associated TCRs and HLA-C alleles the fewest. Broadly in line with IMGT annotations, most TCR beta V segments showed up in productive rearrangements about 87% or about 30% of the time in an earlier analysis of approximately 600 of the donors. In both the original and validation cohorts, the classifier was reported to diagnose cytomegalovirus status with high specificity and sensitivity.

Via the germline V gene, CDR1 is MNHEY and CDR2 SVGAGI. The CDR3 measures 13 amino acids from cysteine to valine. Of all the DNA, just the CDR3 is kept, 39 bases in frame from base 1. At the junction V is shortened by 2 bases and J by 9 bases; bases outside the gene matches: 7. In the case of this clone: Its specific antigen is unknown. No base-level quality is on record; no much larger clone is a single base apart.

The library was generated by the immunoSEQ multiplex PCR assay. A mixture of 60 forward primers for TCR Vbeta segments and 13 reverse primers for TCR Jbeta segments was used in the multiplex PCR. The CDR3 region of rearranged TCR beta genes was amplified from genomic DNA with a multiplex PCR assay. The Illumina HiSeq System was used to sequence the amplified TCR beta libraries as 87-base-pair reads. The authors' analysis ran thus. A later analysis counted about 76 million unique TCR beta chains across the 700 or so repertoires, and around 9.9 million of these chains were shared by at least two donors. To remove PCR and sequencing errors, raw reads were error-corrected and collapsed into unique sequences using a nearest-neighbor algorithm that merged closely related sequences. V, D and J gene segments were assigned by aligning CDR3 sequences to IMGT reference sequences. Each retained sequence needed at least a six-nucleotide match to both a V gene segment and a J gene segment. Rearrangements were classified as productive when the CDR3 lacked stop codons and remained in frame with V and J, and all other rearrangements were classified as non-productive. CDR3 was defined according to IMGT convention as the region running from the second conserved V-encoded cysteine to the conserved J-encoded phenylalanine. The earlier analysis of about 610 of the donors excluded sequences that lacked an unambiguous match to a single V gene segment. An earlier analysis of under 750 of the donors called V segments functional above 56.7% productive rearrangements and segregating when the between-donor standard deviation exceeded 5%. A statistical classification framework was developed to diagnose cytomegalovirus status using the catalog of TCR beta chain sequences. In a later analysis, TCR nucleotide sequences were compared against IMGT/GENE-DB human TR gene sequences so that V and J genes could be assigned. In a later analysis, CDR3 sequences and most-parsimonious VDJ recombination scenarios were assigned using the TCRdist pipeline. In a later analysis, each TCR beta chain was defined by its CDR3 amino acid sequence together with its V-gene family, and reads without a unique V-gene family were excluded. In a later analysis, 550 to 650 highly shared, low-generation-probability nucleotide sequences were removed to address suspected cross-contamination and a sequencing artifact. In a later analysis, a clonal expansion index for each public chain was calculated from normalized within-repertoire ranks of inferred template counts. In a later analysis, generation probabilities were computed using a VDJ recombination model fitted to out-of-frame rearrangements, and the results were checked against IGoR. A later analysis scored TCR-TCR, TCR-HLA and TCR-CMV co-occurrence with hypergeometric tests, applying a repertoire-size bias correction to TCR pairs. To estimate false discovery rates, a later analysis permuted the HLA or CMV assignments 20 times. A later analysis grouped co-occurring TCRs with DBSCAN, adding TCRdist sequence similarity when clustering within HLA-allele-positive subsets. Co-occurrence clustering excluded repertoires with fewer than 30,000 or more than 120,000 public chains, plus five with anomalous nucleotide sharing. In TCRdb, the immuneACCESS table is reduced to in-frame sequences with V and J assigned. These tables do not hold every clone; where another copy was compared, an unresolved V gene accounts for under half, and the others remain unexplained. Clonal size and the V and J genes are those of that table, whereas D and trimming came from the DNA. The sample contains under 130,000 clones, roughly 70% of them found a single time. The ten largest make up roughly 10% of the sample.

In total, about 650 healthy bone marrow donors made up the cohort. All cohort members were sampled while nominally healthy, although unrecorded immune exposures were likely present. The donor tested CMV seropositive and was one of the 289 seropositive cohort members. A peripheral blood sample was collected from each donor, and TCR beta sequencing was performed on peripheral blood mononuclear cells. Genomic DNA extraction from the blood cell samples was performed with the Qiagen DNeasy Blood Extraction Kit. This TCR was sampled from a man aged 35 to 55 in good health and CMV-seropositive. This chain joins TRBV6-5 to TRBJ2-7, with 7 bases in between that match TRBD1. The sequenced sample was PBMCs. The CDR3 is CASSYSPAGGQYV. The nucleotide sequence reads TGTGCCAGCAGTTACAGTCCGGCAGGGGGGCAGTACGTC.